This TCR beta chain was sequenced during a study of blood T cells in healthy people across ages. A second PCR, run for about 7 to 11 cycles, used a sample-barcoded 5' primer plus a J-beta primer mix. TCRdb reprocessed the 5' RACE reads via MiXCR and lists one record per CDR3 protein. The data contain over 1,500,000 distinct CDR3 sequences, around half of them singletons. They isolated at least 7 million PBMCs from each sample. The CDR3 contains 16 residues. In germline, CDR1 is SGHRS, CDR2 YFSETQ. With V trimmed by 2 bases and J by 0 bases, 6 bases remained unmatched. The sample comprised blood. The sequence derives from a woman aged 40-49 years in good health. This sequence joins TRBV5-1 and TRBJ2-3; 7 nucleotides align to TRBD2. The CDR3 DNA sequence: TGCGCCAGCAGCTTTCTAGCGGAACGCAGCACAGATACGCAGTATTTT. It translates to CASSFLAERSTDTQYF.